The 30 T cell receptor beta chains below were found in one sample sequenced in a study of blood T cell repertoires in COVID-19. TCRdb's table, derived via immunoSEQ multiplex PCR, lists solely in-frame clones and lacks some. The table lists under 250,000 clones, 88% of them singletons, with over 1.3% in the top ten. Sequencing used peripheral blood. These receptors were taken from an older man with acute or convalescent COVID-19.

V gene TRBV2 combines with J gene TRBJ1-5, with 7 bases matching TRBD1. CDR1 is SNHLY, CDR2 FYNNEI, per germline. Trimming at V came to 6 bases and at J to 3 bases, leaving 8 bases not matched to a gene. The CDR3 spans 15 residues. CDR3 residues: CASRNRQGDNQPQHF. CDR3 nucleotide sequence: TGTGCCAGCAGGAATAGACAGGGAGACAATCAGCCCCAGCATTTT. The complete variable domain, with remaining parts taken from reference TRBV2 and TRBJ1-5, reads EPEVTQTPSHQVTQMGQEVILRCVPISNHLYFYWYRQILGQKVEFLVSFYNNEISEKSEIFDDQFSVERPDGSNFTLKIRSTKLEDSAMYFCASRNRQGDNQPQHFGDGTRLSIL.

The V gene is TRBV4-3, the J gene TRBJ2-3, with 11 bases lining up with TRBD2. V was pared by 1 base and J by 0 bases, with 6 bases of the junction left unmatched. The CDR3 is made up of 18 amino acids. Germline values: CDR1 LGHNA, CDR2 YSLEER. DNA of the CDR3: TGCGCCAGCAGCCAAGTACTACTAGCGGGGGTCAGCACAGATACGCAGTATTTT. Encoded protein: CASSQVLLAGVSTDTQYF.

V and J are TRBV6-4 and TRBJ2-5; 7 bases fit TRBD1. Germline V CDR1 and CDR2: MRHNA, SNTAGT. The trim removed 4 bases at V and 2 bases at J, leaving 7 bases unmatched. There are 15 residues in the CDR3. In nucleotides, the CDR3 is TGTGCCAGCAGTGTTTTACCGGGACAGCAAGAGACCCAGTACTTC. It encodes CASSVLPGQQETQYF.

CDR3 DNA sequence: TGTGCCAGCAGCGTTACTAGCGGGGGCTCCTACGAGCAGTACTTC. Amino acid sequence: CASSVTSGGSYEQYF. The V gene is TRBV9, the J gene TRBJ2-7, with 11 bases identical to TRBD2. Germline V gene lookup returns CDR1 SGDLS and CDR2 YYNGEE. This CDR3 is 15 amino acids long. Trimming removed 2 bases from V and 0 bases from J; junction bases left unmatched: 1.

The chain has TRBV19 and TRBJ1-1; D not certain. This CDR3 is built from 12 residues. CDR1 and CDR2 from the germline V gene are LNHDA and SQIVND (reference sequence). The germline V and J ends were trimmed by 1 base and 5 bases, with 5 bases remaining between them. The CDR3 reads CASSIVETEAFF. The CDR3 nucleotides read TGTGCCAGTAGTATAGTAGAAACTGAAGCTTTCTTT.

CDR3 DNA sequence: TGTGCCAGCAGTGCGGGACAGGGGTATTCACCCCTCCACTTT. The encoded protein is CASSAGQGYSPLHF. The chain combines TRBV25-1 with TRBJ1-6; 10 positions match TRBD1. The trim removed 4 bases at V and 8 bases at J, leaving 2 bases unmatched. This CDR3 is built from 14 residues. CDR1 is MGHDK, CDR2 SYGVNS, per germline. Combining the CDR3 with reference TRBV25-1 and TRBJ1-6 gives the whole variable domain EADIYQTPRYLVIGTGKKITLECSQTMGHDKMYWYQQDPGMELHLIHYSYGVNSTEKGDLSSESTVSRIRTEHFPLTLESARPSHTSQYLCASSAGQGYSPLHFGNGTRLTVT.

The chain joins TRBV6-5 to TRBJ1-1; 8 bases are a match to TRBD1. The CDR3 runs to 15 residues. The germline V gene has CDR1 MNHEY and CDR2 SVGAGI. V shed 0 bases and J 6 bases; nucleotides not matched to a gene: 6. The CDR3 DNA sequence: TGTGCCAGCAGTTACTCTTGGCAGGGGGCAGCTGAAGCTTTCTTT. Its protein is CASSYSWQGAAEAFF.

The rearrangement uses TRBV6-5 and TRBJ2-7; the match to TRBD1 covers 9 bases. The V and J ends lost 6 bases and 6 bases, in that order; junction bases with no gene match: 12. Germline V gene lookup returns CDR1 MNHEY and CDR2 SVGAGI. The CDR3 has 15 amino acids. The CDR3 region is CASRNPTGGAGEQYF. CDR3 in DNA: TGTGCCAGCAGGAACCCTACAGGGGGCGCGGGCGAGCAGTACTTC.

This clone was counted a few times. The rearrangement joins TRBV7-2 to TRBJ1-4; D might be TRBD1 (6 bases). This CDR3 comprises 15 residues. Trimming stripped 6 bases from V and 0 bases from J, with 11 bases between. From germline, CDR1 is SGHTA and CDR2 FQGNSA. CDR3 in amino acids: CASSSRGATNEKLFF. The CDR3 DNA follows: TGTGCCAGCAGTTCCAGGGGAGCAACTAATGAAAAACTGTTTTTT.

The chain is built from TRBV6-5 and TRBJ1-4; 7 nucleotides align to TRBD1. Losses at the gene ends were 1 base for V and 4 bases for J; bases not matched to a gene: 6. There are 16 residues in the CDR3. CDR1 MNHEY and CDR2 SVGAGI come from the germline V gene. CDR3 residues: CASSYFLTGRNEKLFF. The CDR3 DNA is TGTGCCAGCAGTTACTTCTTGACAGGGCGTAATGAAAAACTGTTTTTT.

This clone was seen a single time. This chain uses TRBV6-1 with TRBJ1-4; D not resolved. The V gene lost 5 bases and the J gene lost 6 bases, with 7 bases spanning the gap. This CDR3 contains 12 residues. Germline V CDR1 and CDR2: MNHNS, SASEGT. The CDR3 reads CASSWAYEKLFF. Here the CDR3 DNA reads TGTGCCAGCAGTTGGGCATATGAAAAACTGTTTTTT.

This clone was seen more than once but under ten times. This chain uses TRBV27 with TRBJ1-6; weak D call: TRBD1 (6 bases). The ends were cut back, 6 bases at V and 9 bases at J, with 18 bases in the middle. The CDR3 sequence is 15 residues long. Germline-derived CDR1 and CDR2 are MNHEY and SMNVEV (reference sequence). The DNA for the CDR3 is TGTGCCAGCAGCCGGGGGGGCAGGGTAGGTTCACCCCTCCACTTT. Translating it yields CASSRGGRVGSPLHF.

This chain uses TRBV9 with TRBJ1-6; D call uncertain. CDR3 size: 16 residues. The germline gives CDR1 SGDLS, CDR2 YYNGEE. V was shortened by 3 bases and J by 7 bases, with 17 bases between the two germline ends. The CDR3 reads CASSAVPRVENSPLHF. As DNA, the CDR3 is TGTGCCAGCAGCGCTGTGCCGAGGGTGGAAAATTCACCCCTCCACTTT. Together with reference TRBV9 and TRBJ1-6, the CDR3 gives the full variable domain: DSGVTQTPKHLITATGQRVTLRCSPRSGDLSVYWYQQSLDQGLQFLIQYYNGEERAKGNILERFSAQQFPDLHSELNLSSLELGDSALYFCASSAVPRVENSPLHFGNGTRLTVT.

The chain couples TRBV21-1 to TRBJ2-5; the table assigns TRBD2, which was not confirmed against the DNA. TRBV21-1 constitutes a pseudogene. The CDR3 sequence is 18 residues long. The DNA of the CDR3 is TGTGCCAGCAGCAAAGTCTCTAGCGGGGACCTCATCCCAGAGACCCAGTACTTC. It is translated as CASSKVSSGDLIPETQYF.

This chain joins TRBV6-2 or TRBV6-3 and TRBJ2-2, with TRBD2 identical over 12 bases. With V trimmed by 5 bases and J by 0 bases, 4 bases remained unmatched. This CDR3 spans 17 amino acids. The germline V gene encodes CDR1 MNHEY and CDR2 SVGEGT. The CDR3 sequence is CASSPGLAGPNTGELFF. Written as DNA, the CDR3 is TGTGCCAGCAGTCCAGGACTAGCGGGACCGAACACCGGGGAGCTGTTTTTT.

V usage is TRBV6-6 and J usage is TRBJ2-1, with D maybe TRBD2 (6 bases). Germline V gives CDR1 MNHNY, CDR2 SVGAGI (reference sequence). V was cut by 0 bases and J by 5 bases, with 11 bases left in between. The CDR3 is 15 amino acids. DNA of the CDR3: TGTGCCAGCAGTTACTCGGAGGGGAGAAACAATGAGCAGTTCTTC. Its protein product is CASSYSEGRNNEQFF.

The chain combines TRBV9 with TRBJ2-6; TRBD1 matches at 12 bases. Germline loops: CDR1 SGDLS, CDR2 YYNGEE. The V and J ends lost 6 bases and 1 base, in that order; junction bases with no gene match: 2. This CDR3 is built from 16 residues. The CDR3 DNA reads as TGTGCCAGCAAGGGACAGGGGGCATCTGGGGCCAACGTCCTGACTTTC. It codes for CASKGQGASGANVLTF.

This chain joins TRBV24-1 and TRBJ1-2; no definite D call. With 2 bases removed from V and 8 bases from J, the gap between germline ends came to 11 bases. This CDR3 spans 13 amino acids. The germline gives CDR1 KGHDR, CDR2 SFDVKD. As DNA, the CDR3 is TGTGCCACCAGTGATTCGACAATACAGGGCTACACCTTC. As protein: CATSDSTIQGYTF.

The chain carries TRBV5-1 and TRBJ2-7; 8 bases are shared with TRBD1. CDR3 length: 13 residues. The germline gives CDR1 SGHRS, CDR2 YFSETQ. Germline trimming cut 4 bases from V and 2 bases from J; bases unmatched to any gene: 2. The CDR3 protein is CASSGTGTYEQYF. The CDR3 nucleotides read TGCGCCAGCAGCGGGACAGGCACCTACGAGCAGTACTTC.

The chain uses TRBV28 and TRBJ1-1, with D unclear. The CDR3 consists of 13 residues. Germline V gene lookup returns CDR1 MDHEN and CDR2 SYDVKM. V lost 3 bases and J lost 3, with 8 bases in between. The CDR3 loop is CASSLNGYTEAFF. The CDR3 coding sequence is TGTGCCAGCAGTTTGAACGGGTACACTGAAGCTTTCTTT. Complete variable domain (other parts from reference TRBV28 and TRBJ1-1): DVKVTQSSRYLVKRTGEKVFLECVQDMDHENMFWYRQDPGLGLRLIYFSYDVKMKEKGDIPEGYSVSREKKERFSLILESASTNQTSMYLCASSLNGYTEAFFGQGTRLTVV.

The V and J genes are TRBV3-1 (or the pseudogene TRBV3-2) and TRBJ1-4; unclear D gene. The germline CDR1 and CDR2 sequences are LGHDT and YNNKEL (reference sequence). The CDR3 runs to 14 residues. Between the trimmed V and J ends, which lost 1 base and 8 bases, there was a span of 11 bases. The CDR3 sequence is CASSQAPTNEKLFF. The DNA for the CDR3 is TGTGCCAGCAGCCAAGCCCCTACCAACGAAAAACTGTTTTTT.

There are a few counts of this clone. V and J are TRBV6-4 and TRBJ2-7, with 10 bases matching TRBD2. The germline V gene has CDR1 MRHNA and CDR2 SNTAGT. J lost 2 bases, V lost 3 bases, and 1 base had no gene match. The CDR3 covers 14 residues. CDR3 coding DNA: TGTGCCAGCAGTGAACTAGCGGGACCCTACGAGCAGTACTTC. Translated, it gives CASSELAGPYEQYF.

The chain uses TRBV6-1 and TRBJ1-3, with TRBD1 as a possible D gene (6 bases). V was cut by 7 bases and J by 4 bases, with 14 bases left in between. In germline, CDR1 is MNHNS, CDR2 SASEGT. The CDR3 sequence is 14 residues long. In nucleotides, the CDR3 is TGTGCCAGCATTATCGGACAGAGGGGAAACACCATATATTTT. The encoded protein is CASIIGQRGNTIYF.

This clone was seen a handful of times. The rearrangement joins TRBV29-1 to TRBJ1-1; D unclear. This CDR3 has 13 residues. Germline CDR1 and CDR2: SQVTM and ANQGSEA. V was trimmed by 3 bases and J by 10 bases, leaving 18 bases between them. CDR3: CSVDGTSFGRAFF. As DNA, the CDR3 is TGCAGCGTTGATGGTACGTCTTTTGGGAGAGCTTTCTTT.

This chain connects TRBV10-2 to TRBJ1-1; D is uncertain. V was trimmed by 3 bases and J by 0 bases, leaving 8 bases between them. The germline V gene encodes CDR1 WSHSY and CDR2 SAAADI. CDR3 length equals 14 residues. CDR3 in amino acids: CASSEGDLNTEAFF. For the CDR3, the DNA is TGCGCCAGCAGTGAAGGAGATTTGAACACTGAAGCTTTCTTT.

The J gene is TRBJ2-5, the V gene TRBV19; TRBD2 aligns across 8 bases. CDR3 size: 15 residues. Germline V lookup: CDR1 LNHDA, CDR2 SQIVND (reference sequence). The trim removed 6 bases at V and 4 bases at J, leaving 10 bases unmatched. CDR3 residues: CASRQSAGVRETQYF. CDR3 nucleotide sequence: TGTGCCAGTAGACAGTCAGCGGGAGTAAGAGAGACCCAGTACTTC.

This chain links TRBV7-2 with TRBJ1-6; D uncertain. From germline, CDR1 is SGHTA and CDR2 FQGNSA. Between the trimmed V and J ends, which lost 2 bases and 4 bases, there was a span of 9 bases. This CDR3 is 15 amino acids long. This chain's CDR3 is CASSLNSPYNSPLHF. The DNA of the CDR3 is TGTGCCAGCAGCTTAAACAGCCCTTATAATTCACCCCTCCACTTT.

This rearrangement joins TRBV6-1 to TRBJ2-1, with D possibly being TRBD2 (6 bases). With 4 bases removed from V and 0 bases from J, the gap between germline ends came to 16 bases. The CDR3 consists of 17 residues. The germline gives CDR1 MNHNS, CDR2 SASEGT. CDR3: CASSASTSLSSYNEQFF. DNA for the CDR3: TGTGCCAGCAGTGCCTCTACTAGCCTGAGCTCCTACAATGAGCAGTTCTTC.

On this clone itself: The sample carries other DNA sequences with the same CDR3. For the CDR3, the DNA is TGTGCCAGCAGCGCGACTGGTAGCTCCTACGAGCAGTACTTC. The encoded protein is CASSATGSSYEQYF. V and J are TRBV9 and TRBJ2-7; D gene unclear. Per germline, CDR1 SGDLS and CDR2 YYNGEE. This CDR3 comprises 14 residues. Trimming left V 3 bases short and J 0 bases short, with 10 bases between.

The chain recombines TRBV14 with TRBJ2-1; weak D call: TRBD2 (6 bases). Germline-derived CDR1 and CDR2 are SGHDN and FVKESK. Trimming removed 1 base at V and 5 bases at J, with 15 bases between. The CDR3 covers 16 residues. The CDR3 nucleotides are TGTGCCAGCAGCCAAGTCGTCTCTAGCGTTAACAATGAGCAGTTCTTC. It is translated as CASSQVVSSVNNEQFF.